A single sample gave rise to the 21 T cell receptor beta chains below, sequenced in a study of beta chain features in type 1 diabetes. Findings and caveats of the study: Significant though moderate, a shortening of TCRB CDR3s appeared in all four CD4+ subsets of Type 1 diabetes patients.

Their antigens remain unidentified. Of the isolated RNA, all was reverse transcribed, and so the sequenced material was expressed TCRB transcripts. TCRdb keeps only in-frame clones here, not all; method: immunoSEQ multiplex PCR. This sample carries about 740,000 clones, about an eighth of them seen once, and the ten largest clones take roughly 0.022%. Sequencing input: naive CD4+ T cells from blood. The receptors stem from a man younger than 35 with type 1 diabetes.

This clone came up once. The chain combines TRBV27 with TRBJ2-3; TRBD2 agrees at 9 bases. The CDR3 consists of 13 residues. The V gene's germline CDR1 is MNHEY and CDR2 SMNVEV (reference sequence). V lost 6 bases and J lost 6; bases outside the gene matches: 4. The CDR3 nucleotides are TGTGCCAGCAGATCCCTAGCGGGGGATACGCAGTATTTT. It encodes CASRSLAGDTQYF.

The gene calls are TRBV5-4 and TRBJ2-5; either TRBD1 or TRBD2 may supply D (5 bases each). Trimming shortened V by 4 bases and J by 4 bases, and 11 bases separated the two germline ends. This CDR3 is 13 amino acids long. The V gene's germline CDR1 is SGHNT and CDR2 YYREEE (reference sequence). The CDR3 bases are TGTGCCAGCAGCCCCGGGGCGGCAGAGACCCAGTACTTC. Protein: CASSPGAAETQYF. The whole variable domain, remainder taken from reference TRBV5-4 and TRBJ2-5, is ETGVTQSPTHLIKTRGQQVTLRCSSQSGHNTVSWYQQALGQGPQFIFQYYREEENGRGNFPPRFSGLQFPNYSSELNVNALELDDSALYLCASSPGAAETQYFGPGTRLLVL.

This sequence joins TRBV5-6 and TRBJ2-3; no clear D gene. Germline loops: CDR1 SGHDT, CDR2 YYEEEE. There are 17 residues in the CDR3. Trimming cost V 7 bases and J 0 bases, with 21 bases left between them. CDR3 residues: CASARSFARASTDTQYF. For the CDR3, the DNA is TGTGCCAGCGCACGCTCCTTTGCCCGGGCTAGCACAGATACGCAGTATTTT.

The sample holds a few counts of this clone. For the CDR3, the DNA is TGCAGCGGTGCGACAGGGGAACCCGGCTACACCTTC. This codes for CSGATGEPGYTF. The genes are TRBV29-1 and TRBJ1-2; 8 bases are shared with TRBD1. Germline V lookup: CDR1 SQVTM, CDR2 ANQGSEA. This CDR3 spans 12 amino acids. Trimming cost V 7 bases and J 8 bases; bases outside gene matches: 9.

A few counts support this clone. CDR3 region: CASSLMGVTDTQYF. Here the CDR3 DNA reads TGTGCCAGCAGCTTGATGGGGGTTACAGATACGCAGTATTTT. The chain has TRBV5-4 and TRBJ2-3; either TRBD1 or TRBD2 may fit D (5 bases each). The CDR3 consists of 14 residues. Germline V lookup: CDR1 SGHNT, CDR2 YYREEE (reference sequence). Trimming took 1 base from V and 3 from J, leaving 9 bases between them.

This clone has just a few counts. CDR3 sequence reads: CASSVPDREGTEAFF. DNA of the CDR3: TGCGCCAGCAGCGTACCGGACAGGGAGGGCACTGAAGCTTTCTTT. The chain has TRBV5-1 and TRBJ1-1, with TRBD1 identical over 8 bases. Germline CDR1 and CDR2: SGHRS and YFSETQ. The CDR3 length is 15 residues. V trimming: 4 bases; J trimming: 4 bases; junction bases outside the gene matches: 9.

This rearrangement joins TRBV6-5 to TRBJ1-1, with D hard to call. There are 13 residues in the CDR3. Trimming pared 2 bases from V and 1 base from J, leaving 5 bases between. CDR1 and CDR2 (germline): MNHEY, SVGAGI. CDR3 loop: CASSYDWNTEAFF. For the CDR3, the DNA is TGTGCCAGCAGTTACGATTGGAACACTGAAGCTTTCTTT.

This clone was counted only a few times. The chain has TRBV2 and TRBJ1-1; D is ambiguous. V was clipped by 2 bases and J by 3 bases, with 7 bases between them. Germline V gene data show CDR1 as SNHLY and CDR2 as FYNNEI. The CDR3 runs 13 residues. The CDR3 loop reads CASSESGDTEAFF. CDR3 sequence (DNA): TGTGCCAGCAGTGAAAGTGGGGACACTGAAGCTTTCTTT.

Written as DNA, the CDR3 is TGTGCCAGCAGCTTAGCGAGAAGGGTAGCCGGGGAGCTGTTTTTT. Protein sequence: CASSLARRVAGELFF. The gene calls are TRBV11-1 and TRBJ2-2; D is uncertain. Trimming stripped 0 bases from V and 6 bases from J, with 11 bases between. The CDR3 consists of 15 residues. CDR1 and CDR2 from the germline V gene are SGHAT and FQDESV (reference sequence).

The CDR3 coding sequence is TGTGCCAGCAGGCCGGGACAGCACCAAGAGACCCAGTACTTC. This sequence encodes CASRPGQHQETQYF. The chain links TRBV2 to TRBJ2-5; 7 nucleotides match TRBD1. Looked up from germline, CDR1 is SNHLY and CDR2 is FYNNEI. The CDR3 contains 14 residues. V dropped 6 bases and J dropped 0; count of bases not matched to a gene: 4.

In its sample, this clone was seen a few times. The V and J genes are TRBV25-1 and TRBJ2-6; a possible D gene is TRBD1 (5 bases). Trimming left V 6 bases short and J 4 bases short, with 10 bases between. The CDR3 length is 14 residues. Germline CDR1 and CDR2: MGHDK and SYGVNS. The CDR3 DNA reads as TGTGCCAGCAGCAGGGCGGACGGGGCCAACGTCCTGACTTTC. This gives the protein CASSRADGANVLTF.

The chain joins TRBV11-1 to TRBJ2-7; TRBD2 is a possible D gene (6 bases). Germline V lookup: CDR1 SGHAT, CDR2 FQDESV (reference sequence). Trimming pared 6 bases from V and 9 bases from J, leaving 15 bases between. CDR3 size: 12 residues. CDR3 nucleotide sequence: TGTGCCAGCAGGTACCGGGACTCCCCGCAGTACTTC. Amino acids: CASRYRDSPQYF.

The V and J genes are TRBV13 and TRBJ1-1; D gene unclear. This CDR3 is 13 amino acids long. V lost 4 bases and J lost 1, with 7 bases in between. Germline loops: CDR1 PRHDT, CDR2 FYEKMQ (reference sequence). The chain's CDR3 is CASSSTANTEAFF. CDR3 bases: TGTGCCAGCAGCTCGACGGCGAACACTGAAGCTTTCTTT.

This chain's CDR3 is CASSSARDEAFF. Written as DNA, the CDR3 is TGTGCCAGCAGCAGTGCACGGGATGAAGCTTTCTTT. The genes are TRBV7-9 and TRBJ1-1; no clear D. V lost 5 bases and J 7 bases, leaving 11 bases between the germline ends. This CDR3 is built from 12 residues. Germline V gene data show CDR1 as SEHNR and CDR2 as FQNEAQ (reference sequence).

A note on this clone: Other DNA sequences in the sample encode the same CDR3. The rearrangement uses TRBV30 and TRBJ1-2; D is undetermined. Germline lookup yields CDR1 GTSNPN and CDR2 SVGIG (reference sequence). V was clipped by 1 base and J by 4 bases, with 4 bases between them. This CDR3 has 11 amino acids. The DNA for the CDR3 is TGTGCCTGGAGTGAGGGCTATGGCTACACCTTC. Amino acid sequence: CAWSEGYGYTF.

This clone was observed a few times. The chain employs TRBV28 and TRBJ1-1; possible D gene TRBD1, 5 bases. Germline CDR1 is MDHEN and CDR2 is SYDVKM. The CDR3 extends over 16 amino acids. V dropped 8 bases and J dropped 1 base, with 20 bases sitting between them. The CDR3 reads CASRSSSQGGNTEAFF. The CDR3 DNA is TGTGCCAGCCGTTCAAGCAGCCAGGGTGGGAACACTGAAGCTTTCTTT.

This rearrangement joins TRBV29-1 to TRBJ1-1; 7 nucleotides agree with TRBD1. This CDR3 comprises 13 residues. Per germline, CDR1 SQVTM and CDR2 ANQGSEA. V lost 0 bases to trimming and J lost 5 bases; unmatched junction nucleotides: 3. For the CDR3, the DNA is TGCAGCGTTGAAGATAGGGGACAGACTGAAGCTTTCTTT. It is translated as CSVEDRGQTEAFF.

This clone was counted between two and nine times. The gene calls are TRBV30 and TRBJ1-1; D is unclear. CDR3 length equals 13 residues. Trimming cost V 0 bases and J 3 bases, with 8 bases left between them. Germline V CDR1 and CDR2: GTSNPN, SVGIG (reference sequence). The chain's CDR3 is CAWSVLIHTEAFF. In DNA, the CDR3 is TGTGCCTGGAGTGTACTCATTCACACTGAAGCTTTCTTT.

The rearrangement joins TRBV6-5 to TRBJ1-6, with D uncertain. Trimming shortened V by 0 bases and J by 10 bases, and 7 bases separated the two germline ends. Germline CDR1 reads MNHEY; CDR2 reads SVGAGI. The CDR3 is 13 amino acids. CDR3 sequence: CASSYSGSSPLHF. CDR3 nucleotide sequence: TGTGCCAGCAGTTACTCAGGGAGCTCACCCCTCCACTTT.

The DNA of the CDR3 is TGTGCCAGCAGTCCCCCGACTGTTGATACGCAGTATTTT. Translating gives CASSPPTVDTQYF. The chain uses TRBV28 and TRBJ2-3; no reliable D call. Looked up from germline, CDR1 is MDHEN and CDR2 is SYDVKM. V lost 5 bases and J 6 bases, leaving 12 bases between the germline ends. This CDR3 comprises 13 residues.

V usage is TRBV20-1 and J usage is TRBJ2-7; the D is unclear. The V end lost 3 bases, the J end lost 6 bases, and 9 bases lay between the germline ends. The CDR3 is 11 amino acids. CDR1 and CDR2 from the germline V gene are DFQATT and SNEGSKA (reference sequence). The CDR3 DNA reads as TGCAGTGCTAGCCAGGTTCGCGAGCAGTACTTC. This codes for CSASQVREQYF.